This record covers a single T cell receptor beta chain. Only one count was recorded for this clone. What this receptor recognizes is not known. Base qualities are not at hand, and no much larger clone is one base apart. In total, 666 healthy bone marrow donors made up the cohort. All cohort members were sampled while nominally healthy, although unrecorded immune exposures were likely present. The donor was CMV seronegative and was included in the group of over 300 seronegative cohort members. A peripheral blood sample was collected from each donor, and TCR beta sequencing was performed on peripheral blood mononuclear cells. The Qiagen DNeasy Blood Extraction Kit was used to extract genomic DNA from the blood cell samples. This record belongs to a study of cytomegalovirus exposure and HLA in healthy donors (dated by TCRdb to the late 2010s). In terms of the full investigation: An earlier analysis of about 560 of the donors reported roughly 300 Gb of sequence data and 95 million to 120 million unique TCR beta sequences obtained from roughly 180 million T cells. An early release that covered approximately 600 HLA-typed donors contained about 300 gigabases of sequencing data and 70 million to 100 million unique TCR sequences. Class I and class II HLA loci were covered by the typing at four-digit resolution. Rather than using new phenotypic data, the later analysis identified candidate immune exposures from TCR beta sequences and from how often those sequences occurred across donors. Among the roughly 370 genotyped donors, approximately 81% belonged to the genetic ancestry cluster associated with self-reported Caucasian donors. The study aimed to test whether cataloging public T cell receptors could reveal signatures of past pathogen exposure. A later analysis re-analyzed previously published TCR beta repertoires from approximately 700 donors and added high-resolution HLA genotyping to study TCR occurrence patterns. In a later genetic analysis, genome-wide SNP genotypes for about 65% of the roughly 700 donors were used, and that subset was treated as a discovery cohort. A separate validation cohort of about 110 different subjects was used in addition to the roughly 640-subject first cohort. The study combined high-throughput TCR immunosequencing, statistical association of individual TCRs with disease status, and machine learning to predict cytomegalovirus infection status. Typing coverage varied by locus: 629-630 donors for A, B, C, DRB1 and DQB1; roughly 560 for DQA1; over 600 for DPA1; 450 to 480 for DPB1. The T cell repertoires of 700 or so subjects were profiled by immunosequencing and related to cytomegalovirus serostatus. All discovery cohort repertoires had been generated using a single sequencing platform. To decide whether each TCR beta V gene segment behaved as functional or pseudogenic, an earlier analysis of nearly 600 of the donors relied on high-throughput TCR beta sequencing. Alongside the repertoire data, information on donor age, sex, ethnicity and CMV serostatus was compiled. Among about 400 genotyped donors of the cohort, an average of roughly 230,000 unique TCR beta nucleotide sequences was sequenced per donor, of which 15% to 20% were non-productive. Because of strong linkage in the cohort, 4 to 6 DR-DQ haplotypes were treated as single units for association and clustering.

The library was obtained by the immunoSEQ multiplex PCR assay. For the multiplex PCR, a mixture combining 60 forward primers for TCR Vbeta segments and 13 reverse primers for TCR Jbeta segments was used. A multiplex PCR assay on genomic DNA amplified the CDR3 region of rearranged TCR beta genes. The amplified TCR beta libraries were sequenced on the Illumina HiSeq System as 87-base-pair reads. On the study's bioinformatics: In a later analysis, some 80 million unique TCR beta chains were counted across the roughly 670 repertoires, and roughly 11 million of these chains were shared by at least two donors. Raw reads were error-corrected and collapsed into unique sequences by a nearest-neighbor algorithm in which closely related sequences were merged to remove PCR and sequencing errors. V, D and J gene segments were assigned by aligning CDR3 sequences to IMGT reference sequences. For a sequence to be retained, at least a six-nucleotide match to both a V gene segment and a J gene segment was required. A rearrangement was called productive if the CDR3 had no stop codons and remained in frame with V and J, and every other rearrangement was called non-productive. Following IMGT convention, CDR3 was defined as the stretch from the second conserved V-encoded cysteine to the conserved J-encoded phenylalanine. Sequences without an unambiguous match to a single V gene segment were excluded from the earlier analysis of 500 to 700 of the donors. In an earlier analysis of some 590 of the donors, a V segment was called functional when productive rearrangements were above 56.7%, and segregating when the standard deviation between donors exceeded 5%. A statistical classification framework was developed to diagnose cytomegalovirus status using the catalog of TCR beta chain sequences. V and J gene assignment, in a later analysis, came from comparing TCR nucleotide sequences with IMGT/GENE-DB human TR gene sequences. In a later analysis, CDR3 sequences and most-parsimonious VDJ recombination scenarios were assigned using the TCRdist pipeline. In a later analysis, every TCR beta chain was defined by the combination of its CDR3 amino acid sequence and its V-gene family, and reads without a unique V-gene family were dropped. A later analysis removed 592 highly shared, low-generation-probability nucleotide sequences to deal with suspected cross-contamination and a sequencing artifact. For each public chain, a later analysis derived a clonal expansion index from normalized ranks of inferred template counts within each repertoire. Generation probabilities in a later analysis came from a VDJ recombination model fitted to out-of-frame rearrangements, and those results were checked against IGoR. Hypergeometric tests were used in a later analysis to score TCR-TCR, TCR-HLA and TCR-CMV co-occurrence, with a repertoire-size bias correction applied to the TCR pairs. To estimate false discovery rates, a later analysis permuted the HLA or CMV assignments 20 times. In a later analysis, co-occurring TCRs were grouped with DBSCAN, and TCRdist sequence similarity was added when clustering was performed within HLA-allele-positive subsets. Co-occurrence clustering excluded repertoires with fewer than 30,000 or more than 120,000 public chains, plus five with anomalous nucleotide sharing. TCRdb retrieved this table from immuneACCESS and kept in-frame rearrangements only. Not all clones are present; in checked studies, unresolved V genes account for under half, and no reason is known for the remainder. V, J and clone size are those of that table, while D and trimming were read from the DNA. Across this sample there are 200,000 to 250,000 clones, with 70% to 85% seen only once. The ten top clones hold 3.8% of the sample.

Overall study outcomes, separate from this receptor: A later analysis found that HLA-associated TCR beta chains were more clonally expanded and had lower generation probabilities than equally common non-associated chains. HLA typing was unavailable for some donors at each locus, so association tests used only the typed subset. According to a later analysis, most CMV-associated TCR beta chains appeared to be HLA-restricted, and the HLA associations seemed to be driven largely by CMV exposure. In a later genetic analysis, a missense DCLRE1C variant was associated with V-gene and J-gene trimming of TCR beta chains, and the association was replicated in an independent cohort. Most TCR sequences were seen in very few donors, while some public TCRs were found in many individuals. An earlier analysis of approximately 500 of the donors showed that most TCR beta V segments appeared in productive rearrangements either about 87% or about 30% of the time, which broadly matched IMGT annotations. Correlated functional status among segregating V segments might reflect linkage disequilibrium, but an unknown experimental factor could not be ruled out. A group of highly shared sequence variants was considered likely to be a technical artifact of the sequencing pipeline. Sequencing depth was assumed to be roughly uniform across donors in the presence/absence analyses, though that assumption may not hold. In a later analysis, more than 15,000 TCR beta sequences were associated with specific HLA alleles at a false discovery rate of 0.05. In the study, around 160 TCR beta chains were listed as associated with cytomegalovirus. Several of the top co-occurrence clusters appeared to be linked to parvovirus B19, influenza, CMV and Epstein-Barr virus, according to a later analysis. Because counts were too low, about 15 rarely observed V segments, including chromosome 9 orphons, were left out of the earlier analysis of approximately 580 of the donors. A further reported finding was that TCR beta sequences accurately predicted the HLA-A and HLA-B alleles for most subjects in the first cohort. Immune exposure information for the cohort was limited to CMV serostatus. Three of the identified cytomegalovirus-associated TCR beta chains were confirmed in vitro to be specific for cytomegalovirus antigens. The authors suggested that the approach could potentially be extended to other disease states and immunological phenotypes. According to a later genetic analysis, donors in an Asian-associated ancestry cluster had fewer N-insertions in productive TCRs than the approximately 650-donor mean. Strong co-occurrence of HLA alleles, especially DR and DQ, made assigning TCR associations to individual alleles difficult. Only TCR beta chains were sequenced in this cohort, and the absence of alpha or paired-chain data limited detectable features. A later analysis found that TCR association rates varied across HLA loci, with DRB1 alleles showing the most associated TCRs and HLA-C alleles the fewest. In both the original and validation cohorts, the classifier was reported to diagnose cytomegalovirus status with high specificity and sensitivity.

The sample consisted of PBMCs. The receptor comes from a male donor in good health and CMV-seronegative.

In nucleotides, the sequence is TGTGCCAGCAGCGCTACGGTCATAGCGGGGCAAGAGACCCAGTACTTC. Protein translation: CASSATVIAGQETQYF. This chain joins TRBV7-8 to TRBJ2-5; 8 nucleotides in the junction match TRBD2. CDR1 and CDR2, per the germline V gene, are SGHVS and FQNEAQ. V loses 5 bases at its end and J loses 2 bases; junction bases beyond the gene matches: 10. The CDR3 starts with the cysteine, ends with the phenylalanine, and has 16 residues. This entry keeps only the CDR3 DNA: 48 bases, framed from base 1.